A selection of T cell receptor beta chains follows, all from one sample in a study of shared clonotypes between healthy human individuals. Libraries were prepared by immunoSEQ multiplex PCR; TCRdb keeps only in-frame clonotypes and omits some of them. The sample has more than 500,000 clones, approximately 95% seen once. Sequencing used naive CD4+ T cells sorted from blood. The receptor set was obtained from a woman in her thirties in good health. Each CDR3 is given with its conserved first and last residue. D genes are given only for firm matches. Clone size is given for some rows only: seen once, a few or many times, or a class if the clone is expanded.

CASSSGVLAEAFF	TGTGCCAGCAGCTCAGGGGTTCTCGCTGAAGCTTTCTTT	TRBV7-9	.	TRBJ1-1	.
CASSSKLNTEAFF	TGTGCCAGCAGTTCAAAACTGAACACTGAAGCTTTCTTT	TRBV27	.	TRBJ1-1	.
CASSYIDRNYEQYF	TGTGCCAGCAGTTACATAGACAGGAACTACGAGCAGTACTTC	TRBV6-5	.	TRBJ2-7	.
CASSPGQTNYGYTF	TGTGCCAGCAGCCCGGGACAGACTAACTATGGCTACACCTTC	TRBV11-2	TRBD1	TRBJ1-2	.
CASSIQGGAGANVLTF	TGTGCCAGTAGTATACAGGGAGGGGCTGGGGCCAACGTCCTGACTTTC	TRBV19	TRBD2	TRBJ2-6	.
CASSLLGTTDTQYF	TGTGCCAGCAGCTTGTTGGGAACCACAGATACGCAGTATTTT	TRBV5-5	.	TRBJ2-3	.
CASSMVLGGTYGYTF	TGTGCCAGTAGTATGGTGTTGGGGGGCACCTATGGCTACACCTTC	TRBV19	.	TRBJ1-2	.
CASRGQGYYEQYF	TGTGCCAGCAGGGGACAGGGATACTACGAGCAGTACTTC	TRBV6-5	TRBD1	TRBJ2-7	.
CASSLPGGRTGELFF	TGTGCCAGCAGTTTACCAGGGGGTCGAACCGGGGAGCTGTTTTTT	TRBV28	TRBD1	TRBJ2-2	.
CASSLKTVVLNEKLFF	TGTGCCAGCAGCCTGAAGACAGTAGTCCTAAATGAAAAACTGTTTTTT	TRBV7-8	.	TRBJ1-4	.
CATSRRGVDTDTQYF	TGTGCCACCAGCCGGAGGGGTGTCGACACAGATACGCAGTATTTT	TRBV15	.	TRBJ2-3	.
CASSYGALSSYNEQFF	TGTGCCAGCAGTTACGGGGCTCTTAGCTCCTACAATGAGCAGTTCTTC	TRBV6-5	.	TRBJ2-1	.
CASRRRERYNEQFF	TGTGCCAGCAGGCGTCGTGAGAGATACAATGAGCAGTTCTTC	TRBV6-1	.	TRBJ2-1	.
CASSLMLDPKNQYF	TGTGCCAGCAGTTTAATGCTCGACCCAAAGAACCAGTACTTC	TRBV28	.	TRBJ2-5	.
CASSSQGDSDIQYF	TGTGCCAGCAGCTCACAGGGGGATTCGGACATTCAGTACTTC	TRBV5-4	TRBD1	TRBJ2-4	once
CASSPHPHGELFF	TGTGCCAGCAGCCCGCACCCTCACGGGGAGCTGTTTTTT	TRBV9	.	TRBJ2-2	.
CASSLVSSEAGYTF	TGTGCCAGCAGCTTGGTGTCCTCAGAGGCGGGCTACACCTTC	TRBV5-5	.	TRBJ1-2	.
CASSPHPGDTEAFF	TGTGCCAGCAGTCCTCACCCGGGGGACACTGAAGCTTTCTTT	TRBV28	.	TRBJ1-1	.
CASSQADRADTEAFF	TGTGCCAGCAGCCAAGCCGACAGGGCGGACACTGAAGCTTTCTTT	TRBV4-2	TRBD1	TRBJ1-1	.
CASSKKNGRNSYEQYF	TGTGCCAGTAGTAAAAAGAACGGGAGGAACTCCTACGAGCAGTACTTC	TRBV19	TRBD2	TRBJ2-7	.
CASSIGFRRNEQFF	TGTGCCAGTAGTATAGGGTTCCGGCGGAATGAGCAGTTCTTC	TRBV19	.	TRBJ2-1	.
CASSPGLAGAYDEQFF	TGTGCCAGCAGCCCAGGACTAGCGGGAGCTTACGATGAGCAGTTCTTC	TRBV7-7	TRBD2	TRBJ2-1	.
CASVSQQGVHEQYF	TGTGCCAGCGTATCACAACAGGGAGTCCACGAGCAGTACTTC	TRBV27	.	TRBJ2-7	.
CASSEGGNTDTQYF	TGTGCCAGCAGTGAAGGCGGGAACACAGATACGCAGTATTTT	TRBV6-1	.	TRBJ2-3	.
CASSPIAGSTSYEQYF	TGTGCCAGCTCACCCATAGCGGGAAGTACATCCTACGAGCAGTACTTC	TRBV18	TRBD2	TRBJ2-7	.
CASSLGQGFYEQYF	TGCGCCAGCAGCTTGGGGCAGGGGTTCTACGAGCAGTACTTC	TRBV5-1	.	TRBJ2-7	.
CASSDLGTSGWGSYEQYF	TGTGCCAGCAGCGATCTGGGGACTAGCGGGTGGGGCTCCTACGAGCAGTACTTC	TRBV21-1	.	TRBJ2-7	.
CASPGLIVNYGYTF	TGTGCCAGCCCCGGATTAATCGTTAACTATGGCTACACCTTC	TRBV25-1	.	TRBJ1-2	.
CASSAYPAAGGNNEQFF	TGTGCCAGTAGTGCCTACCCGGCAGCGGGAGGGAACAATGAGCAGTTCTTC	TRBV19	TRBD2	TRBJ2-1	.
CATSSADRGYQPQHF	TGTGCCACCAGCAGTGCGGACAGGGGCTATCAGCCCCAGCATTTT	TRBV15	TRBD1	TRBJ1-5	.
CASSLTGREAYEQYF	TGTGCCAGCAGCTTAACGGGGAGAGAGGCCTACGAGCAGTACTTC	TRBV7-8	.	TRBJ2-7	.
CASSYLPGQIHYEQYF	TGTGCCAGCAGCTACCTCCCGGGACAAATCCACTACGAGCAGTACTTC	TRBV7-9	.	TRBJ2-7	once
CASSLGPPGGHNTGELFF	TGTGCCAGCAGCTTAGGCCCGCCAGGGGGCCATAACACCGGGGAGCTGTTTTTT	TRBV13	TRBD1	TRBJ2-2	.
CASSLGGHRGTLGNTEAFF	TGTGCCAGCAGCTTGGGCGGACACAGGGGGACTTTAGGGAACACTGAAGCTTTCTTT	TRBV5-8	TRBD1	TRBJ1-1	.
CASSSWGQGSKNIQYF	TGTGCCAGCAGTTCTTGGGGACAGGGCTCCAAAAACATTCAGTACTTC	TRBV11-2	TRBD1	TRBJ2-4	.